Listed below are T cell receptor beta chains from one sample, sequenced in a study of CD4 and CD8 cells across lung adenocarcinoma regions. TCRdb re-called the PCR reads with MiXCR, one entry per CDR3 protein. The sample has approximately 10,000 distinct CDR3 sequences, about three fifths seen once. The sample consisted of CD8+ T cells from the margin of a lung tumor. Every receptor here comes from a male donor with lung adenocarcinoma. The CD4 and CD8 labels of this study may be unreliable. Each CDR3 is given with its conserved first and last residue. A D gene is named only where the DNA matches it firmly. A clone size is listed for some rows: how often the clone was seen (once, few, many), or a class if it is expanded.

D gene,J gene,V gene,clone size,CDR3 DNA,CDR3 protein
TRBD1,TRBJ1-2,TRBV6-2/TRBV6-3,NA,TGTGCCAGCAGTTATTTGGGACAGGAAGATGGCTACACCTTC,CASSYLGQEDGYTF
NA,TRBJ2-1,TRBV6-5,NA,TGTGCCAGCAGTTACTCGATTGGGGTTAGGAATGAGCAGTTCTTC,CASSYSIGVRNEQFF
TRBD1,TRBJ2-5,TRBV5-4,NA,TGTGCCAGCAGCTTGGTAGAGGGGGCTGAGACCCAGTACTTC,CASSLVEGAETQYF
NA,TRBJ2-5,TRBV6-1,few,TGTGCCAGCAGTGAATTCTTGCGGGATGGGGAGACCCAGTACTTC,CASSEFLRDGETQYF
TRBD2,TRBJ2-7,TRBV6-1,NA,TGTGCGAGCAGTGTAGCGGGGCCGTGGGTCAAGGACACGCAGTACTTC,CASSVAGPWVKDTQYF
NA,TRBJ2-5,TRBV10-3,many,TGTGCCATCAGTGAAGCCGGAGGACGGAGCCAAGAGACCCAGTACTTC,CAISEAGGRSQETQYF
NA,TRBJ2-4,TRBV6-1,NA,TGTGCCAGCGCCAAGGGCGGGCGAGCCAAAGATATGCAGTATTTC,CASAKGGRAKDMQYF
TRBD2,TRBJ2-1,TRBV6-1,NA,TGTGCCAGCAGTGAAGCGCTTTTAGCGGGAAGGGGGCAGTTCTTC,CASSEALLAGRGQFF
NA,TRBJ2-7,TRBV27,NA,TGTGCCAGCAGTGCGCGGGGGCCGCAGAACTACGAGCAGTACTTC,CASSARGPQNYEQYF
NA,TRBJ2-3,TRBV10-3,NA,TGTGCGGGGAGTGGGGGCCGCAGCCAAGATACGCAGTATTTC,CAGSGGRSQDTQYF
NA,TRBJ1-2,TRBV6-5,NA,TGTGCCAGCAGTTACAGGGGCGGGTATGGCTACACCTTC,CASSYRGGYGYTF
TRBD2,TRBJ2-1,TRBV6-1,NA,TGTGCCAGCAGTGAAGCTAGCGGGGGGCCCAATGAGCAGTTCTTC,CASSEASGGPNEQFF
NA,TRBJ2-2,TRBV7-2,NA,TGTGCCAGCAGCTTAGTACTCCGGGGGAGTTCCACCGGGGAGCTGTTTTTT,CASSLVLRGSSTGELFF
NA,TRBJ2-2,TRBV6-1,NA,TGTGCCAGCACACTGGGCCTTTTTAACACCGGGGAGCTGTTTTTT,CASTLGLFNTGELFF
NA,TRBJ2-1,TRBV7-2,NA,TGTGCCAGCAGCAACCGACAGGCCATCACAAGTACGGATGAGCAGTTCTTC,CASSNRQAITSTDEQFF
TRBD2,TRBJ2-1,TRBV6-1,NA,TGTGCCAGCAGTAGAACTAGCGGGGCTATTAAGCAGTTCTTC,CASSRTSGAIKQFF
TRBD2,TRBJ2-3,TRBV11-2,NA,TGTGCCAGCAGCTTAGCGGGGGGGGCCCCAGATACGCAGTATTTT,CASSLAGGAPDTQYF
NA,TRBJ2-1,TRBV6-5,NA,TGTGCCAGCAGTTACCTCCCCTCGGGGAATGAGCAGTTCTTC,CASSYLPSGNEQFF
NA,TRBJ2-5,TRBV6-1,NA,TGTGCCAGCAGGCCCGGGGGTAGAAGGAGCCCAGATACGCAGTATTTC,CASRPGGRRSPDTQYF
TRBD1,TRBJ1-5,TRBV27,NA,TGTGCCACCTTCGGGGACAGGGGGTATAGCAATCAGCCCCAGCATTTT,CATFGDRGYSNQPQHF
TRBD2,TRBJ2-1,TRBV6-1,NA,TGTGCCAGCAGTCCCCTCGGGCTAGCGGGGGGGCTAGGAAATGAGCAGTTCTTC,CASSPLGLAGGLGNEQFF
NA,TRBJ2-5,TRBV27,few,TGTGCCAGCAGTTTAAACGGGGGCCTCCTCCAAGAGACCCAGTACTTC,CASSLNGGLLQETQYF
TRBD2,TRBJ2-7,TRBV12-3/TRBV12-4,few,TGTGCCAGCAGTTCATGGACTAGCGGGACTTACGAGCAGTACTTC,CASSSWTSGTYEQYF
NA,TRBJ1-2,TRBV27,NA,TGTGCCAGCACTTCCCTCGGGGGAATCTCTGGCTACACCTTC,CASTSLGGISGYTF
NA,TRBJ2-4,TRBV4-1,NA,TGCGCCAGCAGCCAAGATGGTCTGGGGGGAGATACTCAGTACTTC,CASSQDGLGGDTQYF
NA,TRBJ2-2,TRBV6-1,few,TGTGCCAGCAGCTGGGGCAGAGGGAACACCGGGGAGCTGTTTTTT,CASSWGRGNTGELFF
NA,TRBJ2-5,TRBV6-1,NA,TGTGCCAGCAGTACGGAGAGCGGAGGAGAGACCCAGTACTTC,CASSTESGGETQYF
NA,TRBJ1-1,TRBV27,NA,TGTGCCAGCAGGGCGGGTAGGGTGAACACTGAAGCTTTCTTT,CASRAGRVNTEAFF
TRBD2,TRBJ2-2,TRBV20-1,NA,TGCAGTGCTAGATCGTTAGCGGGAGGCGTCATCACCGGGGAGCTGTTTTTT,CSARSLAGGVITGELFF
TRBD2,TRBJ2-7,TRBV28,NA,TGTGCCAGCAGTTTCCCCCACTTCGGCGGGAGGCCGAGAGAGCAGTACTTC,CASSFPHFGGRPREQYF
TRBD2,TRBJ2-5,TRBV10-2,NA,TGCGCCAGCAGCCGAGGTGCGGGAGGAGTAGAGACCCAGTACTTC,CASSRGAGGVETQYF
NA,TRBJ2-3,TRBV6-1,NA,TGTGCCAGCGGGGGGGCCGGGAGAGGTGTCGAGGAGACCCAGTATTTT,CASGGAGRGVEETQYF
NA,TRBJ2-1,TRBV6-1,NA,TGTGCCAGCAGTGCTAGGGTAACCTACAATGAGCAGTTCTTC,CASSARVTYNEQFF
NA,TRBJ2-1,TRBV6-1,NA,TGTGCCAGCAGTGAAGAGGCGGATTTCTACAATGAGCAGTTCTTC,CASSEEADFYNEQFF
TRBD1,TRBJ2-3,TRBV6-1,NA,TGTGCCAGCAGGGCCCGGGACAGGCAAAACACAGATACGCAGTATTTT,CASRARDRQNTDTQYF
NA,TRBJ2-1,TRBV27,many,TGTGCCAGCAGTTTATCCAGGGAGACTTACAATGAGCAGTTCTTC,CASSLSRETYNEQFF
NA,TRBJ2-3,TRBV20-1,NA,TGCAGTGCTACAGACAGGAGACTAGGTACCCAGTATTTT,CSATDRRLGTQYF
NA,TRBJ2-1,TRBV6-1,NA,TGTGCCAGCAGTGAACTTACGGATTACAATGAGCAGTTCTTC,CASSELTDYNEQFF
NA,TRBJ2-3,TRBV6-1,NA,TGTGCCAGCAGTCTCGGCGATGGGGCCTTTACGCAGTATTTT,CASSLGDGAFTQYF
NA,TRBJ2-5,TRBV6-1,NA,TGTGCCAGCATTCTAAGGGACGGGCGAGAGACCCAGTCTTTC,CASILRDGRETQSF
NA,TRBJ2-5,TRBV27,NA,TGTGCCAGCAGTTTTACCGGGACCGCAAGGACCCAGTACTTC,CASSFTGTARTQYF
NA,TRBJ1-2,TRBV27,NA,TGTGCCAGCAGTGACCATGGGGGGTATGGCTACACCTTC,CASSDHGGYGYTF
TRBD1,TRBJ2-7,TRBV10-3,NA,TGTGCCATCAGCTCCAACCGGGACAGGTCTCTTCACGAGCAGTACTTC,CAISSNRDRSLHEQYF
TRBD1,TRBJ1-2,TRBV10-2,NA,TGCGCCAGCAGTGAGTGGACAGGGGGTGGCTACACCTTC,CASSEWTGGGYTF
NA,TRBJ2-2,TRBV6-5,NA,TGTGCCAGCAGTTACTCTCGGCAGAGAAGGTACACCGGGGAGCTGTTTTTT,CASSYSRQRRYTGELFF
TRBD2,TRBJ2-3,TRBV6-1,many,TGTGCCAGCAGTCCTAGCGGGCACCCAACCACAGATACGCAGTATTTT,CASSPSGHPTTDTQYF
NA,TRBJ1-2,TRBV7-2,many,TGTGCCAGCAGCGCCCGGGGGGCGCCTTACTATGGCTACACCTTC,CASSARGAPYYGYTF
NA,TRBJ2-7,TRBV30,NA,TGTGCCTGGAGCAGGGTCTCTCTCGAGCAGTACTTC,CAWSRVSLEQYF
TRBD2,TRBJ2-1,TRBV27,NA,TGTGCCAGCAGTTTTTCAGCGGGGGATAATCCGGGTGAGCAGTTCTTC,CASSFSAGDNPGEQFF